The clone carrying this T cell receptor (beta chain) was detected a few times. As yet, its antigen is unknown. This sample is drawn from a study of response to subunit inactivated influenza vaccine. General study results and limits: Researchers suggested that each seasonal influenza vaccination recruits few new T cells.

This CDR3 is 15 amino acids long. V lost 4 bases and J 6 bases, leaving 17 bases between the germline ends. The germline V gene encodes CDR1 MGHRA and CDR2 YSYEKL. TCRdb ran MiXCR on the RT-PCR reads and lists one entry per CDR3 protein. This table holds approximately 500,000 distinct CDR3 sequences, under 15% found once. The sample consisted of PBMCs from blood, taken 45 days after vaccination. The chain links TRBV4-1 to TRBJ2-3; D is uncertain. This receptor was taken from a man aged 50 to 60 who received an inactivated influenza vaccine. CDR3 sequence reads: CASSPTTISQDTQYF. The CDR3 DNA is TGCGCCAGCAGCCCAACGACCATTAGTCAGGATACGCAGTATTTT.